One and the same sample provided the 14 T cell receptor beta chains below, sequenced in a study of OX40 agonist ivuxolimab in advanced cancers. TCRdb's table, derived via immunoSEQ multiplex PCR, lists solely in-frame clones and lacks some. The sample consists of around 43,000 clones, around 92% of them appearing once. Material: CD4+ or CD8+ T cells sorted from blood, obtained in a trial of the OX40 agonist ivuxolimab. These receptors were taken from an adult with an advanced solid tumor such as melanoma, head and neck, liver or kidney cancer.

This clone was seen only once. The chain couples TRBV29-1 to TRBJ1-2, with TRBD1 matching over 11 bases. The ends lost 7 bases at V and 5 bases at J; junction bases unmatched: 6. Germline V lookup: CDR1 SQVTM, CDR2 ANQGSEA. This CDR3 contains 13 residues. CDR3 amino acids: CSATGTGGYGYTF. The CDR3 bases are TGCAGCGCTACCGGGACAGGGGGATATGGCTACACCTTC.

The J gene is TRBJ1-1, the V gene TRBV19; TRBD1 is a possible D gene (5 bases). V shed 3 bases and J shed 0 bases, with 11 bases lying between them. The CDR3 has 15 amino acids. Per germline, CDR1 LNHDA and CDR2 SQIVND (reference sequence). CDR3 DNA: TGTGCCAGTAGTATCGACAGTCTTATGAACACTGAAGCTTTCTTT. It yields the protein CASSIDSLMNTEAFF.

The V gene is TRBV7-8, the J gene TRBJ2-5; D is possibly TRBD1 or TRBD2 (5 bases each). The CDR3 runs 14 residues. Germline CDR1 reads SGHVS; CDR2 reads FQNEAQ. Trimming removed 7 bases at V and 4 bases at J, with 16 bases between. CDR3 sequence (DNA): TGTGCCAGCATCCTAGGTGGGACCGGAGAGACCCAGTACTTC. It specifies CASILGGTGETQYF.

A remark on this clone: Other DNA sequences in this specimen translate into the identical CDR3. The J gene is TRBJ2-2, the V gene TRBV7-9, with TRBD2 as a possible D gene (5 bases). This CDR3 region has 15 residues. Germline-derived CDR1 and CDR2 are SEHNR and FQNEAQ (reference sequence). V was pared by 5 bases and J by 2 bases, with 12 bases between. The DNA for the CDR3 is TGTGCCAGCAGCCTAAGGACGGGAAACACCGGGGAGCTGTTTTTT. Residues: CASSLRTGNTGELFF. Full variable domain (missing parts from reference TRBV7-9 and TRBJ2-2): DTGVSQNPRHKITKRGQNVTFRCDPISEHNRLYWYRQTLGQGPEFLTYFQNEAQLEKSRLLSDRFSAERPKGSFSTLEIQRTEQGDSAMYLCASSLRTGNTGELFFGEGSRLTVL.

J is TRBJ2-7 and V is TRBV18; 10 nucleotides align to TRBD2. This CDR3 has 15 amino acids. V trimming: 2 bases; J trimming: 3 bases; junction bases outside the gene matches: 4. Germline V gene sequence: CDR1 KGHSH, CDR2 LQKENI. CDR3 amino acids: CASSPEASGGYEQYF. Written as DNA, the CDR3 is TGTGCCAGCTCACCAGAGGCTAGCGGGGGCTACGAGCAGTACTTC.

The CDR3, as DNA: TGTGCCAGCGGCGGGACTTCAACCTACGAGCAGTACTTC. Protein product: CASGGTSTYEQYF. The V and J genes are TRBV27 and TRBJ2-7; TRBD2 might be the D (6 bases). The V gene lost 8 bases and the J gene lost 2 bases, with 13 bases spanning the gap. This CDR3 has 13 residues. The germline V gene has CDR1 MNHEY and CDR2 SMNVEV (reference sequence).

This chain joins TRBV2 and TRBJ2-1; 7 nucleotides agree with TRBD2. This CDR3 spans 15 amino acids. V lost 4 bases, J lost 7 bases, and 10 bases stayed unmatched. CDR1 and CDR2 from the germline V gene are SNHLY and FYNNEI. DNA of the CDR3: TGTGCCAGCAGTGGCGAGCGACTAGCTCTGAATGAGCAGTTCTTC. It is translated as CASSGERLALNEQFF.

The gene calls are TRBV11-2 and TRBJ2-3; D is perhaps TRBD2 (6 bases). Germline CDR1 is SGHAT and CDR2 is FQNNGV. The CDR3 loop spans 16 amino acids. V gave up 3 bases and J gave up 1 base, with 14 bases separating them. The CDR3 region has the DNA TGTGCCAGCAGCTTTAGGGGCGGGGCGGGCACAGATACGCAGTATTTT. Its translation: CASSFRGGAGTDTQYF.

This chain links TRBV15 with TRBJ2-3; maybe TRBD2 (6 bases). The CDR3 runs to 12 residues. Germline assignment: CDR1 LNHNV and CDR2 YYDKDF (reference sequence). V lost 6 bases to trimming and J lost 7 bases, with 11 bases between them. In nucleotides, the CDR3 is TGTGCCACCAGAGGGGACTCCCATACGCAGTATTTT. This gives the protein CATRGDSHTQYF.

This chain links TRBV6-1 with TRBJ1-3; D is unresolved. V gave up 0 bases and J gave up 0 bases, with 9 bases separating them. CDR1 is MNHNS and CDR2 is SASEGT in the germline V gene. This CDR3 spans 16 amino acids. CDR3 sequence reads: CASSEAGFFSGNTIYF. The DNA for the CDR3 is TGTGCCAGCAGTGAAGCGGGGTTTTTCTCTGGAAACACCATATATTTT.

V usage is TRBV9 and J usage is TRBJ2-7; D is unclear. This CDR3 is built from 13 residues. V was trimmed by 3 bases and J by 1 base, leaving 8 bases between them. Germline CDR1 is SGDLS and CDR2 is YYNGEE. The DNA for the CDR3 is TGTGCCAGCAGCGATGGCGGATCCTACGAGCAGTACTTC. Its protein is CASSDGGSYEQYF.

The gene calls are TRBV9 and TRBJ2-1; D gene unclear. CDR3 length equals 12 residues. V lost 3 bases to trimming and J lost 8 bases, with 9 bases between them. Germline V lookup: CDR1 SGDLS, CDR2 YYNGEE. The CDR3 sequence: CASSGRADEQFF. In DNA, the CDR3 is TGTGCCAGCAGCGGGCGAGCCGATGAGCAGTTCTTC.

The chain employs TRBV11-2 and TRBJ1-3; the D gene is possibly TRBD1 (6 bases). Germline-derived CDR1 and CDR2 are SGHAT and FQNNGV. V was pared by 7 bases and J by 2 bases, with 18 bases between. The CDR3 is 16 residues long. The CDR3 DNA reads TGTGCCAGCAACGGAAGAGGGACATGGCCTGGAAACACCATATATTTT. Its translation: CASNGRGTWPGNTIYF.

In the case of this clone: Other DNA sequences in this specimen translate into the identical CDR3. The chain combines TRBV5-6 with TRBJ2-1, with D possibly TRBD2 on 5 matching bases. Germline values: CDR1 SGHDT, CDR2 YYEEEE. The CDR3 runs 13 residues. V was pared by 1 base and J by 4 bases, with 6 bases between. CDR3 protein: CASSLRGYNEQFF. CDR3 DNA sequence: TGTGCCAGCAGCTTGAGAGGGTACAATGAGCAGTTCTTC.